The 5 T cell receptor beta chains below were found in one sample sequenced in a study of blood T cell repertoires in COVID-19. Sequencing was performed with immunoSEQ multiplex PCR; in TCRdb, only in-frame clones are kept and a portion is missing. The sample yields 90,000 to 120,000 clones, roughly 84% seen once. The sequenced sample was peripheral blood. The receptors stem from a human donor in a cohort sampled during active COVID-19.

Only one count was recorded for this clone. V and J are TRBV24-1 and TRBJ2-3, with a weak D call TRBD2 (5 bases). V dropped 2 bases and J dropped 1 base, with 9 bases sitting between them. The CDR3 has 15 amino acids. Germline CDR1 is KGHDR and CDR2 is SFDVKD. In DNA, the CDR3 is TGTGCCACCAGTGATTCGGCGGGTCGCACAGATACGCAGTATTTT. As protein: CATSDSAGRTDTQYF.

This clone has more than one count but fewer than ten. At one end, the junction sequence differs from germline, possibly due to a read error. The rearrangement uses TRBV4-2 and TRBJ1-6; 7 bases are a match to TRBD1. The CDR3 has 14 residues. Germline CDR1 is LGHNA and CDR2 is YNFKEQ. CDR3 in DNA: TGTGCCACCAGCCCCGGGACAGTTCATTCACCCCTCCACTTT. It translates to CATSPGTVHSPLHF.

This chain links TRBV9 with TRBJ2-3, with 9 bases that match TRBD2. CDR1 SGDLS and CDR2 YYNGEE come from the germline V gene. CDR3 length equals 17 residues. V was clipped by 0 bases and J by 2 bases; unmatched bases: 7. The CDR3 DNA reads as TGTGCCAGCAGCGTAGAGGGGACTAGCTGGGTCACAGATACGCAGTATTTT. Protein: CASSVEGTSWVTDTQYF. The complete variable domain, with remaining parts taken from reference TRBV9 and TRBJ2-3, reads DSGVTQTPKHLITATGQRVTLRCSPRSGDLSVYWYQQSLDQGLQFLIQYYNGEERAKGNILERFSAQQFPDLHSELNLSSLELGDSALYFCASSVEGTSWVTDTQYFGPGTRLTVL.

The gene calls are TRBV28 and TRBJ1-6, with D maybe TRBD1 (5 bases). CDR3 length: 16 residues. V was clipped by 3 bases and J by 7 bases, with 16 bases between them. Germline V gene data show CDR1 as MDHEN and CDR2 as SYDVKM. The CDR3 DNA sequence: TGTGCCAGCAGTTTTCTGAGTAGGGGAATCAATTCACCCCTCCACTTT. Amino acids: CASSFLSRGINSPLHF.

The chain recombines TRBV3-1 (or the pseudogene TRBV3-2) with TRBJ1-1; unclear D gene. The germline V gene has CDR1 LGHDT and CDR2 YNNKEL (reference sequence). The length of the CDR3 is 14 residues. V lost 0 bases, J lost 1 base, and 6 bases lay in between. CDR3 bases: TGTGCCAGCAGCCAAGAGGGAGGGAACACTGAAGCTTTCTTT. Its translation: CASSQEGGNTEAFF.